Listed below are T cell receptor beta chains from one sample, sequenced in a study of untreated major depressive disorder. Assay used: immunoSEQ multiplex PCR; TCRdb lists only in-frame clones, some missing. The sample contains 17,000 or so clones, 80% to 95% of which appear only once. Input material: CD4+ T cells from PBMCs. These receptors originate from a woman in her thirties or forties with major depressive disorder. Each CDR3 is given with its conserved first and last residue. The D gene is left open where the match is weak. Clone size appears in some rows only: once, few, many, or a class for an expanded clone.

D gene	V gene	clone size	J gene	CDR3 DNA	CDR3 protein
.	TRBV2	.	TRBJ2-2	TGTGCCAGCAGTGCCGGGACCTTAAACACCGGGGAGCTGTTTTTT	CASSAGTLNTGELFF
.	TRBV7-7	.	TRBJ1-1	TGTGCTAGCAGCTTTCTCGATGGAGGCAGCACTGAAGCTTTCTTT	CASSFLDGGSTEAFF
.	TRBV28	.	TRBJ1-2	TGTGCCAGCAGTCCCGGGACACCCTATGGCTACACCTTC	CASSPGTPYGYTF
TRBD1	TRBV5-1	.	TRBJ1-2	TGCGCCAGCAGCAAAGACAGGGGGCCTGGCTACACCTTC	CASSKDRGPGYTF
.	TRBV9	.	TRBJ2-3	TGTGCCAGCAGCGCCAAACAGCCAGGGGAAGATACGCAGTATTTT	CASSAKQPGEDTQYF
.	TRBV5-4	.	TRBJ2-7	TGTGCCAGCAGCTTGGACCTCTACGAGCAGTACTTC	CASSLDLYEQYF
.	TRBV19	.	TRBJ1-2	TGTGCCAGTAGTCATCGTGGCTACACCTTC	CASSHRGYTF
.	TRBV5-6	.	TRBJ1-2	TGTGCCAGCAGCTTGAACAGGGAGGATGGCTACACCTTC	CASSLNREDGYTF
TRBD2	TRBV25-1	.	TRBJ2-6	TGTGCCAGCAGTCCCGGGGGGAGCTCTGGGGCCAACGTCCTGACTTTC	CASSPGGSSGANVLTF
.	TRBV4-2	.	TRBJ1-1	TGTGCCAGCAGCCGCGGCCAGAGGAACACTGAAGCTTTCTTT	CASSRGQRNTEAFF
.	TRBV6-5	.	TRBJ1-1	TGTGCCAGCAGTTATGGGACTGGGGCTTTCTTT	CASSYGTGAFF
.	TRBV2	.	TRBJ2-5	TGTGCCAGCAGTGTAGACCCAGAGACCCAGTACTTC	CASSVDPETQYF
.	TRBV5-4	.	TRBJ1-6	TGTGCCAGCAGCTTGGGTGCAGGAGGCACCAATTCACCCCTCCACTTT	CASSLGAGGTNSPLHF
TRBD1	TRBV19	.	TRBJ1-5	TGTGCCAGTAGTCGGACAGGGGATTACAATCAGCCCCAGCATTTT	CASSRTGDYNQPQHF
.	TRBV27	few	TRBJ2-3	TGTGCCAGCAGTTTAAGAGGCGGCAGGGGCAGCACAGATACGCAGTATTTT	CASSLRGGRGSTDTQYF
TRBD2	TRBV11-3	.	TRBJ2-6	TGTGCCAGCAGCATTGGGACTACTGGGGCCAACGTCCTGACTTTC	CASSIGTTGANVLTF
TRBD1	TRBV29-1	.	TRBJ2-5	TGCAGCGTTGGTCCTACAGGGGAAGAGACCCAGTACTTC	CSVGPTGEETQYF
.	TRBV5-1	.	TRBJ1-1	TGCGCCAGCAGCCTGAATGTGAACACTGAAGCTTTCTTT	CASSLNVNTEAFF
TRBD1	TRBV16	.	TRBJ2-1	TGTGCCAGCAGCCAAGATCCCGGGACAGGGTATAGTGAGCAGTTCTTC	CASSQDPGTGYSEQFF
.	TRBV2	.	TRBJ1-1	TGTGCCAGCAGTACACAGGGTCTTGCTGAAGCTTTCTTT	CASSTQGLAEAFF
.	TRBV5-1	.	TRBJ1-3	TGCGCCAGCAGCTTGGCGCCGAGGTCGGGAAACACCATATATTTT	CASSLAPRSGNTIYF
.	TRBV4-1	.	TRBJ1-2	TGCGCCAGCAGCCCCCCGTACTCCGGGATGGCGGGGTATGGCTACACCTTC	CASSPPYSGMAGYGYTF
.	TRBV9	.	TRBJ1-2	TGTGCCAGCAGCGTAGAGGGGGGACCTCTAGGCGGCTACACCTTC	CASSVEGGPLGGYTF
.	TRBV29-1	.	TRBJ1-1	TGCAGCGTCCGCTCAGCGTTGAACACTGAAGCTTTCTTT	CSVRSALNTEAFF
TRBD2	TRBV5-1	.	TRBJ2-1	TGCGCCAGCAGCTTAATGACTAGCTCGAACAATGAGCAGTTCTTC	CASSLMTSSNNEQFF
.	TRBV29-1	.	TRBJ1-1	TGCAGCGTTGTCACACAGATGAACACTGAAGCTTTCTTT	CSVVTQMNTEAFF
.	TRBV27	.	TRBJ1-6	TGTGCCAGCAGTCTGGCCAGATCTTATTCACCCCTCCACTTT	CASSLARSYSPLHF
.	TRBV4-3	.	TRBJ2-2	TGCGCCAGCAGCCATTTCGGGGAGCTGTTTTTT	CASSHFGELFF
.	TRBV5-1	once	TRBJ1-1	TGCGCCAGCAGCTTGACAGGTTTGAACACTGAAGCTTTCTTT	CASSLTGLNTEAFF
.	TRBV13	.	TRBJ1-2	TGTGCCAGCACCGAAGGGGTGGAAAACTATGGCTACACCTTC	CASTEGVENYGYTF
.	TRBV10-2	.	TRBJ1-5	TGCGCCAGCAGTGTTACAGATGTGCAGCCCCAGCATTTT	CASSVTDVQPQHF
TRBD1	TRBV30	.	TRBJ2-2	TGTGCCTGGGAGGTCAGGGGGCTGACATCCACCGGGGAGCTGTTTTTT	CAWEVRGLTSTGELFF
TRBD1	TRBV13	.	TRBJ1-6	TGTGCCAGCAGCCGCAAGGACAGGGGAGTGGGGTCCTATAATTCACCCCTCCACTTT	CASSRKDRGVGSYNSPLHF
TRBD2	TRBV7-8	once	TRBJ2-2	TGTGCCAGCAGCCCCCTACTAGCGGGAGTATCCGGGGAGCTGTTTTTT	CASSPLLAGVSGELFF
TRBD2	TRBV2	once	TRBJ2-5	TGTGCCAGCAGTGAAGCTCTAGCGGGAGTGGAGACCCAGTACTTC	CASSEALAGVETQYF